This entry is about one TCR beta chain. Its antigen target is currently unknown. Per-nucleotide qualities are absent, and no much larger clonotype sits a single base away. The entry originates in a study of cutaneous CD30+ T cell lymphoproliferative disorder and hepatitis E (dated by TCRdb to the late 2010s). The CDR3 covers 13 residues, taking in both the cysteine and the phenylalanine. CDR3 DNA only is kept here, 39 bases in frame from base 1. V is pared back by 5 bases and J by 6 bases, with 13 bases lying between the germline termini. The germline V gene (reference sequence) specifies LNHDA as CDR1 and SQIVND as CDR2. Library prep was done by the immunoSEQ multiplex PCR assay. Held by TCRdb, this immuneACCESS table contains in-frame sequences only and omits some clones. Under half of the omission traces to an unresolved V gene where checked; the cause of the rest is unknown. This sample has about 7,700 clones in its table, and less than 80% of those were observed once. Clones ranked in the top ten supply less than 1.2% of the sample.

This receptor chain uses TRBV19 and TRBJ1-2, with TRBD1 perhaps the D gene, on 6 matching bases. Sequencing used blood. This sequence originates from a human donor with a cutaneous T cell lymphoproliferative disorder associated with hepatitis E virus. The nucleotide sequence is given as TGTGCCAGTAGTGAACAGGGTCGAAATGGCTACACCTTC. Translation gives CASSEQGRNGYTF.